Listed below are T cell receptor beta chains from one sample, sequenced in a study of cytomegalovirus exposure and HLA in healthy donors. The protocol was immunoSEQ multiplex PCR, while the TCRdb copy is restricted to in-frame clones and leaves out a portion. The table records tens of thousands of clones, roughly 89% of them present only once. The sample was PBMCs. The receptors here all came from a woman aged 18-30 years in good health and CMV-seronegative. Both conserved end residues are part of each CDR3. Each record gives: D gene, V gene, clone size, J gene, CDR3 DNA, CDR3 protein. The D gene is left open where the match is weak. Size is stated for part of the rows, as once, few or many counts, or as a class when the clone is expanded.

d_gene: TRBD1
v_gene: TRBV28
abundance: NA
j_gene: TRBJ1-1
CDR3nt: TGTGCCAGCGGGCGACAGGGTGGAGTAGCTGAAGCTTTCTTT
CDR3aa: CASGRQGGVAEAFF

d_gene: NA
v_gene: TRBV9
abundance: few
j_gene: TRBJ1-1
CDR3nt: TGTGCCAGCAGCGTGTTACAGGGTTCTGAAGCTTTCTTT
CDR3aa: CASSVLQGSEAFF

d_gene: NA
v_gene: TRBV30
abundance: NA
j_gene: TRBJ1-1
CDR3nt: TGTGCCTGGGGAATTACTACGGGGATGAACACTGAAGCTTTCTTT
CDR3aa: CAWGITTGMNTEAFF

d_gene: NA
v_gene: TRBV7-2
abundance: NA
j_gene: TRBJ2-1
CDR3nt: TGTGCCAGCAGCTTAGGTTCTAAATCGAATGAGCAGTTCTTC
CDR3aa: CASSLGSKSNEQFF

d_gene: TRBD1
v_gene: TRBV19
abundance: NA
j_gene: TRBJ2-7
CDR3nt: TGTGCCAGTAGTATAGGGGACAGTACCTACGAGCAGTACTTC
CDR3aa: CASSIGDSTYEQYF

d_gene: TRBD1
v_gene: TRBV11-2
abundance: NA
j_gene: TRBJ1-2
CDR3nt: TGTGCCAGCAGCTTAGATCCCAGGGGGAATGGCTACACCTTC
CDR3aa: CASSLDPRGNGYTF

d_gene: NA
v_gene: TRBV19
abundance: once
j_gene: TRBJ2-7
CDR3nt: TGTGCCAGTAGTATCTCGGACAGTACCTACGAGCAGTACTTC
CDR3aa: CASSISDSTYEQYF

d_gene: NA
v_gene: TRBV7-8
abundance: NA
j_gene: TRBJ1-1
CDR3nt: TGTGCCAGCAGCCTCGACAGGAACACTGAAGCTTTCTTT
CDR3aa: CASSLDRNTEAFF

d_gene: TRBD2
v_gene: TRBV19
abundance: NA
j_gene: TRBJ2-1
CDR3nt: TGTGCCAGTAGTGCGACTAGCGGGATCTCCCGCGAGCAGTTCTTC
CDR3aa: CASSATSGISREQFF

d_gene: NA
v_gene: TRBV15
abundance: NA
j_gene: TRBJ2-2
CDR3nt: TGTGCCACCGGACTTCAGGATGGCGGGGAGCTGTTTTTT
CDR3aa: CATGLQDGGELFF

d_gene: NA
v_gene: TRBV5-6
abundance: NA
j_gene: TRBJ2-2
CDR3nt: TGTGCCAGCAGCTTGGAGCGGACCGGGGAGCTGTTTTTT
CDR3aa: CASSLERTGELFF

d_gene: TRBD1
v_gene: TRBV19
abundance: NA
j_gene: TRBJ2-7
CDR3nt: TGTGCCACCTCTAGGGACAGGCACCCCTACGAGCAGTACTTC
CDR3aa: CATSRDRHPYEQYF

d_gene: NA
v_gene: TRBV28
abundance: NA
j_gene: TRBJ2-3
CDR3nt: TGTGCCAGCAGTCCTCCGGGCGGGACCCAGGTTACGCAGTATTTT
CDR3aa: CASSPPGGTQVTQYF

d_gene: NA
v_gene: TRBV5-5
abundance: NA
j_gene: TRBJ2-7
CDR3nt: TGTGCCAGCAGCTTGCATTGGGGGCGAGGCTACGAGCAGTACTTC
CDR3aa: CASSLHWGRGYEQYF

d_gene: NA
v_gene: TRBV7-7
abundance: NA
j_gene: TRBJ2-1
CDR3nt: TGTGCTAGCAGCGCGAGCCCGGGGGATGAGCAGTTCTTC
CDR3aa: CASSASPGDEQFF

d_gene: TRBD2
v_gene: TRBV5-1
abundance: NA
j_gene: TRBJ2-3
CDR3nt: TGCGCCAGCAGCCCTAGAAGGCTAGCGGGAGATACGCAGTATTTT
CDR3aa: CASSPRRLAGDTQYF

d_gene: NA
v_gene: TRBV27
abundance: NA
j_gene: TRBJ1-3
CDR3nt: TGTGCCAGCAGTTTAAGAACAGGATTTGGAAACACCATATATTTT
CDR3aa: CASSLRTGFGNTIYF

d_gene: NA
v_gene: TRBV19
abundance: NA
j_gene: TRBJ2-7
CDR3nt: TGTGCCAGTAGTTCTTACGACAGGCCCTACGAGCAGTACTTC
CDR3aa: CASSSYDRPYEQYF

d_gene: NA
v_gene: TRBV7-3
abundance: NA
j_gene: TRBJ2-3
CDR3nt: TGTGCCAGCAGCTTAAGGTTGGGGACTCCAGATACGCAGTATTTT
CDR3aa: CASSLRLGTPDTQYF

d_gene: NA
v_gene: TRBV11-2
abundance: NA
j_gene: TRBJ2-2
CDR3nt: TGTGCCAGCAGCTTAGTAATTGGCGGGGCCGGGGAGCTGTTCTTT
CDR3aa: CASSLVIGGAGELFF

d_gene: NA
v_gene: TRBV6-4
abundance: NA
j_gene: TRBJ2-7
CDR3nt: TGTGCCAGCAGTGACCCCCAGGGGTACGAGCAGTACTTC
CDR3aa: CASSDPQGYEQYF

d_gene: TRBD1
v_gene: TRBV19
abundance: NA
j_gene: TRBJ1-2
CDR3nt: TGTGCCAGTAGTTCCCGACTAGGACAGGGAAGGGGCTACACCTTC
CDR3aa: CASSSRLGQGRGYTF

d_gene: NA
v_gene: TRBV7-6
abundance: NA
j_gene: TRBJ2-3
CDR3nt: TGTGCCAGCAGATTGTCGGCGGGGTCGTCAGATACGCAGTATTTT
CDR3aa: CASRLSAGSSDTQYF

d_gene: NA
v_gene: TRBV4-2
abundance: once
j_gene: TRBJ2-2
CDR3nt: TGTGCCAGCAGCCAAGCGGGAGAGAACACCGGGGAGCTGTTTTTT
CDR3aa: CASSQAGENTGELFF

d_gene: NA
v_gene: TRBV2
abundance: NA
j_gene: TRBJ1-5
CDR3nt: TGTGCCAGCAGTGAGGGACACGATAATCAGCCCCAGCATTTT
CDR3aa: CASSEGHDNQPQHF

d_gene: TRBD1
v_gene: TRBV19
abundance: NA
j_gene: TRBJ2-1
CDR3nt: TGTGCCAGTAGTCCCCAGGGGGCACGGGAGCAGTTCTTC
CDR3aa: CASSPQGAREQFF

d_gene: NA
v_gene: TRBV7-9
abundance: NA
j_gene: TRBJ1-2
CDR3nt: TGTGCCAGCAGCTTGAGTGGGGCTGGCTACACCTTC
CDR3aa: CASSLSGAGYTF

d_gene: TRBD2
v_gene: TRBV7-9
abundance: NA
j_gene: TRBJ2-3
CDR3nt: TGTGCCAGCAGCTTAGGAGGGCCTAGCGGGATTTGGAAAGATACGCAGTATTTT
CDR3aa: CASSLGGPSGIWKDTQYF

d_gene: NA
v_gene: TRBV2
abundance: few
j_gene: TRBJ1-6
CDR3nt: TGTGCCAGCATCGGGACGGACAGTTCACCCCTCCACTTT
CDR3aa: CASIGTDSSPLHF

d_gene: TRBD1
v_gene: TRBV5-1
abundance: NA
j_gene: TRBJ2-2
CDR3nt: TGCGCCAGCAGCGAGGGACAGGACAACACCGGGGAGCTGTTTTTT
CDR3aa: CASSEGQDNTGELFF

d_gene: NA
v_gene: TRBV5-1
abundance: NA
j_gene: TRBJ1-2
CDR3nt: TGCGCCAGCAGCTTGGCCGGGATCTATGGCTACACCTTC
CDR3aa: CASSLAGIYGYTF

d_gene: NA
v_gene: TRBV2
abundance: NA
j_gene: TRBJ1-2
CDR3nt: TGTGCCAGCATGAACAGGGTTGTTGGCTACACCTTC
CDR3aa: CASMNRVVGYTF

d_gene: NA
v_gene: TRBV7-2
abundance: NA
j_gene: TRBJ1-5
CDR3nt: TGTGCCAGCAGCTTGGTAGAACAGCCCCAGCATTTT
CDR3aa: CASSLVEQPQHF

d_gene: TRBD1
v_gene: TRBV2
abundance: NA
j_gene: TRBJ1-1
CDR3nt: TGTGCCAGTGTCGACAGGGGCCTAAACACTGAAGCTTTCTTT
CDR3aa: CASVDRGLNTEAFF

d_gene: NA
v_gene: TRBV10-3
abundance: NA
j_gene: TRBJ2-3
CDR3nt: TGTGCCATCAGTGGCGTGGGGGCCACAGATACGCAGTATTTT
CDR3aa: CAISGVGATDTQYF